Listed below are T cell receptor beta chains from one sample, sequenced in a study of T cells after yellow fever vaccination. From the 5' RACE reads, TCRdb called clonotypes with MiXCR, one entry per CDR3 protein. Of approximately 150,000 distinct CDR3 sequences detected, about 6.2% appear once; the ten largest clones hold just under 3%. Here the sequenced sample was CD4+ T cells sorted from PBMCs, taken on the day of the first yellow fever vaccination. These TCRs come from a man younger than 35 who received the YFV17D yellow fever vaccine. Each CDR3 is given with its conserved first and last residue. A D gene is named only where the DNA matches it firmly. Size tells how often a clone was seen (once, few, many) or the class of an expanded clone, and some rows leave it out.

abundance	d_gene	v_gene	j_gene	CDR3nt	CDR3aa
-	-	TRBV11-2	TRBJ1-1	TGTGCCAGCAGCTCTCAGGAGGGCTCTGAAGCTTTCTTT	CASSSQEGSEAFF
many	-	TRBV4-3	TRBJ1-1	TGCGCCAGCAGCCCAGGATGGGGTGAAGCTTTCTTT	CASSPGWGEAFF
many	-	TRBV28	TRBJ2-2	TGTGCCAGCAGTTTATTGGTCGCGAACACCGGGGAGCTGTTTTTT	CASSLLVANTGELFF
-	TRBD1	TRBV20-1	TRBJ2-1	TGCAGTGCTCGACAGGGGGGAACCTACAATGAGCAGTTCTTC	CSARQGGTYNEQFF
many	-	TRBV20-1	TRBJ2-7	TGCAGTGCTCTATACGGGGGTTCCTCCTACGAGCAGTACTTC	CSALYGGSSYEQYF
few	-	TRBV7-9	TRBJ2-5	TGTGCCAGCAGCTTAGGGTCTTCCGGGAGAAGCCAGTACTTC	CASSLGSSGRSQYF
-	-	TRBV1	TRBJ1-1	TGCACCAGCAGCCAAGATCTTGGGTCCCCTGAAGCTTTCTTT	CTSSQDLGSPEAFF
many	-	TRBV9	TRBJ1-1	TGTGCCAGCAGCCGCAGTACCATGAACACTGAAGCTTTCTTT	CASSRSTMNTEAFF
few	-	TRBV20-1	TRBJ2-1	TGCAGTGCTAGAGGAAGGGATTTCTCCTACAATGAGCAGTTCTTC	CSARGRDFSYNEQFF
many	-	TRBV7-2	TRBJ2-1	TGTGCCAGCAGCCCACACCCCACGGGGCCGTACAATGAGCAGTTCTTC	CASSPHPTGPYNEQFF
many	-	TRBV7-9	TRBJ1-2	TGTGCCAGCAGCACCACCGCGGGGGGCGCGGGCTACACCTTC	CASSTTAGGAGYTF
few	-	TRBV7-2	TRBJ2-7	TGTGCCAGCAGCCCAGGCAGGGGCAGGGAGCAGTACTTC	CASSPGRGREQYF
many	-	TRBV11-2	TRBJ1-1	TGTGCCAGCAGCTTCCCGGGAGCTGAAGCTTTCTTT	CASSFPGAEAFF
many	-	TRBV30	TRBJ2-2	TGTGCCTGGAGTGTACAAAACGGGGAGCTGTTTTTT	CAWSVQNGELFF
-	TRBD1	TRBV20-1	TRBJ1-6	TGCAGCGCTAGAGAAGGGGTAACAGGGGGTTCGGATTCACCCCTCCACTTT	CSAREGVTGGSDSPLHF
few	-	TRBV3-1	TRBJ1-2	TGTGCCAGCAGCCAGGGGGTAGGCTATGGCTACACCTTC	CASSQGVGYGYTF
many	TRBD2	TRBV20-1	TRBJ2-1	TGCAGTGCTAGGTGGGGCCAGCGGGGGGCCTACAATGAGCAGTTCTTC	CSARWGQRGAYNEQFF
-	-	TRBV9	TRBJ2-5	TGTGCCAGCAGCCCTGGGGCGATAGAGAAAGAGACCCAGTACTTC	CASSPGAIEKETQYF
few	-	TRBV5-1	TRBJ2-7	TGCGCCAGCAGCTTGGAAGGCCGCGAGCAGTACTTC	CASSLEGREQYF
few	TRBD2	TRBV4-3	TRBJ2-1	TGCGCCAGCAGCACCTCCACCCGCGGGGGGGCGGCGGAGCAGTTCTTC	CASSTSTRGGAAEQFF
-	TRBD1	TRBV14	TRBJ1-5	TGTGCCAGCAGCCCCGGGACAGGGAACAACCAGCATTTT	CASSPGTGNNQHF
-	-	TRBV6-2/TRBV6-3	TRBJ2-1	TGTGCCAGCAATCCCTTAGGAGGCCCGGGGAGTGAGCAGTTCTTC	CASNPLGGPGSEQFF
few	-	TRBV11-2	TRBJ1-4	TGTGCCAGCAGCTTAGGCCGAGTGGATGGAAAACTGTTTTTT	CASSLGRVDGKLFF
few	-	TRBV19	TRBJ1-6	TGTGCCAGTAGTATCAGCTCCTATAATTCACCCCTCCACTTT	CASSISSYNSPLHF
few	-	TRBV4-1	TRBJ1-2	TGCGCCAGCAGCCAAGGGCGGCAACAGAGCTATGGCTACACCTTC	CASSQGRQQSYGYTF
-	-	TRBV29-1	TRBJ1-5	TGCAGCGTGCGACAGGGCAATCAGCCCCAGCATTTT	CSVRQGNQPQHF
few	-	TRBV6-1	TRBJ2-2	TGTGCCACCGCGGCGGGGCGGTATACCGGGGAGCTGTTTTTT	CATAAGRYTGELFF
many	-	TRBV7-9	TRBJ2-2	TGTGCCAGCAGCTTATGGACTGCCAGCACCGGGGAGCTGTTTTTT	CASSLWTASTGELFF
many	-	TRBV2	TRBJ1-1	TGTGCCACCCTTAAGGGGCGCGGGTACACTGAAGCTTTCTTT	CATLKGRGYTEAFF
-	-	TRBV11-2	TRBJ2-1	TGTGCCAGCAGCTTAGACGGGGGGCCAAGTCAGCAGTTCTTC	CASSLDGGPSQQFF
few	TRBD1	TRBV12-3/TRBV12-4	TRBJ2-7	TGTGCCAGCAGTTCTTGGACAGGGCACTACGAGCAGTACTTC	CASSSWTGHYEQYF
few	-	TRBV5-4	TRBJ2-1	TGTGCCAGCAGGCTCGGCGGGGACTCCTACAATGAGCAGTTCTTC	CASRLGGDSYNEQFF
-	-	TRBV5-4	TRBJ2-3	TGTGCCATCTCCGATGGGGCCAGCACAGATACGCAGTATTTT	CAISDGASTDTQYF
many	-	TRBV11-2	TRBJ2-3	TGTGCCAGCAGCTTAGGGAGGGGTAATACGCAGTATTTT	CASSLGRGNTQYF
-	-	TRBV7-2	TRBJ2-3	TGTGCCAGCAGCCTCGGCTGGGAAACAGATACGCAGTATTTT	CASSLGWETDTQYF
few	TRBD1	TRBV11-1	TRBJ2-5	TGTGCCAGCGCCCTATTGACAGGGGCAGAAGAGACCCAGTACTTC	CASALLTGAEETQYF
few	TRBD1	TRBV29-1	TRBJ2-1	TGCAGCGCCCGGGACAGCCCCTACAATGAGCAGTTCTTC	CSARDSPYNEQFF
many	TRBD1	TRBV2	TRBJ2-1	TGTGCCAGCAGGCCCCGGGACAGGAGCCACAATGAGCAGTTCTTC	CASRPRDRSHNEQFF
many	-	TRBV20-1	TRBJ2-1	TGCAGTGCTAGGCAAGTGATTAGCTCCTACAATGAGCAGTTCTTC	CSARQVISSYNEQFF
-	TRBD1	TRBV5-1	TRBJ2-5	TGCGCCAGCAGCTCCGGGACAGGGGGCCTAAGTACCCAAGAGACCCAGTACTTC	CASSSGTGGLSTQETQYF
many	TRBD1	TRBV20-1	TRBJ2-7	TGCAGTGCTGCCAAGACCTCGGGACAGGGGATCAGGGGCGAGCAGTACTTC	CSAAKTSGQGIRGEQYF
many	TRBD2	TRBV20-1	TRBJ2-1	TGCAGTGCTAGAGATCCCCTAGCGGGGGGCTACAATGAGCAGTTCTTC	CSARDPLAGGYNEQFF
-	-	TRBV29-1	TRBJ1-1	TGCAGCGGACGAACGGGACGGTACACTGAAGCTTTCTTT	CSGRTGRYTEAFF
few	-	TRBV28	TRBJ1-2	TGTGCCAGCACCCGGCGGGATGGCTACACCTTC	CASTRRDGYTF
many	TRBD2	TRBV7-2	TRBJ2-3	TGTGCCAGCAGCTTAGTCCTAGCGGGACAGCAGTATTTT	CASSLVLAGQQYF
many	-	TRBV11-2	TRBJ2-3	TGTGCCAGCAGCTTATACGGGGACACAGATACGCAGTATTTT	CASSLYGDTDTQYF
many	-	TRBV7-2	TRBJ2-5	TGTGCCAGCAGCTTCCAACCTTCCCAAGAGACCCAGTACTTC	CASSFQPSQETQYF
few	-	TRBV12-3/TRBV12-4	TRBJ1-4	TGTGCCAGCAGGCGACAGAGCCCTAATGAAAAACTGTTTTTT	CASRRQSPNEKLFF
few	TRBD2	TRBV7-9	TRBJ2-7	TGTGCCAGCACCCCCGGGAGGGCGGCGAACGAGCAGTACTTC	CASTPGRAANEQYF
few	-	TRBV19	TRBJ2-1	TGTGCCAGTAGTATTTTCCCCAGCTCCTACAATGAGCAGTTCTTC	CASSIFPSSYNEQFF
-	-	TRBV6-5	TRBJ1-1	TGTGCCAGCAGTTACCGGACGGGGGGCACTGAAGCTTTCTTT	CASSYRTGGTEAFF
many	TRBD1	TRBV12-3/TRBV12-4	TRBJ1-5	TGTGCCAGCAGCCCCGCGGGAGGGGGCGGTCAGCCCCAGCATTTT	CASSPAGGGGQPQHF
many	-	TRBV9	TRBJ1-5	TGTGCCAGCAGCTCTGGGTCAGGCCAGTCAGAGCAGCCCCAGCATTTT	CASSSGSGQSEQPQHF
-	TRBD2	TRBV12-3/TRBV12-4	TRBJ2-7	TGTGCCAGCAGATCAAGGGGCGGGAGCTCCTACGAGCAGTACTTC	CASRSRGGSSYEQYF
-	-	TRBV12-3/TRBV12-4	TRBJ1-2	TGTGCCAGCAGTTCCCGACAGGAGATAAACTATGGCTACACCTTC	CASSSRQEINYGYTF
many	-	TRBV15	TRBJ1-1	TGTGCCACCAGCAGAAACACAGGGTGGATGACTGAAGCTTTCTTT	CATSRNTGWMTEAFF
many	TRBD1	TRBV29-1	TRBJ2-5	TGCAGCGTCCGGGACAGCTATCAAGAGACCCAGTACTTC	CSVRDSYQETQYF
-	TRBD2	TRBV5-6	TRBJ2-1	TGTGCCAGCAGCGGCCAGCGGGGGTGGCGTGAGCAGTTCTTC	CASSGQRGWREQFF
many	-	TRBV5-6	TRBJ1-1	TGTGCCAGCAGCTCCGTAACAGAGAACACTGAAGCTTTCTTT	CASSSVTENTEAFF